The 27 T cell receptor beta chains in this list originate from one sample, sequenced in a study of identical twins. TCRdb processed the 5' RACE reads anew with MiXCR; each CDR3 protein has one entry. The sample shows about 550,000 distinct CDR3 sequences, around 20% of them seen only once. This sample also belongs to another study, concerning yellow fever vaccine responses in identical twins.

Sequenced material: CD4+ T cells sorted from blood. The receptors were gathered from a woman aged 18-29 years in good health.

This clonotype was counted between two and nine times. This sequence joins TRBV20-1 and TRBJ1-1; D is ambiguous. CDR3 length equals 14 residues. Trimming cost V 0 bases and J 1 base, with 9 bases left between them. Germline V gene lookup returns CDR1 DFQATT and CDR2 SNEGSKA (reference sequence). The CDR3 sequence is CSARDLAPNTEAFF. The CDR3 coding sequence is TGCAGTGCTAGAGATTTAGCTCCGAACACTGAAGCTTTCTTT.

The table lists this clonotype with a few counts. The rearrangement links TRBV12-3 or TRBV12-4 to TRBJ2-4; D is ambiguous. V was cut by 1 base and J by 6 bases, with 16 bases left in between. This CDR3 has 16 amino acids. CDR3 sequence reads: CASSLGTSFSGNIQYF. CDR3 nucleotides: TGTGCCAGCAGTTTAGGGACGAGTTTTTCGGGAAACATTCAGTACTTC.

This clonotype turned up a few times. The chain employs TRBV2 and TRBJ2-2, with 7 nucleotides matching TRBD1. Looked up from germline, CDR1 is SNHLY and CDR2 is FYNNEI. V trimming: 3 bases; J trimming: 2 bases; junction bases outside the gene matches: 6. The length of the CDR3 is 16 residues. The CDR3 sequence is CASSETGRINTGELFF. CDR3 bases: TGTGCCAGCAGTGAGACAGGGCGGATAAACACCGGGGAGCTGTTTTTT.

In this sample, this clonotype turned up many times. The CDR3: CASSLVAGAYNEQFF. Here the CDR3 DNA reads TGCGCCAGCAGCTTGGTAGCGGGGGCCTACAATGAGCAGTTCTTC. This chain connects TRBV5-1 to TRBJ2-1; the match to TRBD2 covers 9 bases. Germline CDR1 and CDR2: SGHRS and YFSETQ. The CDR3 is 15 residues long. J gave up 2 bases and V 0 bases, and 0 bases lay outside the gene matches. The variable domain in full, with the rest retrieved from reference TRBV5-1 and TRBJ2-1, is KAGVTQTPRYLIKTRGQQVTLSCSPISGHRSVSWYQQTPGQGLQFLFEYFSETQRNKGNFPGRFSGRQFSNSRSEMNVSTLELGDSALYLCASSLVAGAYNEQFFGPGTRLTVL.

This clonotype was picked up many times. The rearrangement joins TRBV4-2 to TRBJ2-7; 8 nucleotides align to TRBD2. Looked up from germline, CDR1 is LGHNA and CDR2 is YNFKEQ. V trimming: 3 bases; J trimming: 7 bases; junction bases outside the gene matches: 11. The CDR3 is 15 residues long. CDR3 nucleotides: TGTGCCAGCAGCCATGTGACTAGCGCCCTGGGTGAGCAGTACTTC. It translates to CASSHVTSALGEQYF.

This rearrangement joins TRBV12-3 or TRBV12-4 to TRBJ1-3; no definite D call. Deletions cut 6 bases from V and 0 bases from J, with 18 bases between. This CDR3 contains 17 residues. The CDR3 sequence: CASSFPHTLISGNTIYF. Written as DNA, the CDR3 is TGTGCCAGCAGCTTCCCCCACACACTTATCTCTGGAAACACCATATATTTT.

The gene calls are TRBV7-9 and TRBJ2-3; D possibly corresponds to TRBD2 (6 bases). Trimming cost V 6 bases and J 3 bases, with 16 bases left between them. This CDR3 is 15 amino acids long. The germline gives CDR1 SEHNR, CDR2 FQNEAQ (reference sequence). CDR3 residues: CASRPHGGRTDTQYF. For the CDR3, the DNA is TGTGCCAGCAGACCCCATGGGGGGAGGACAGATACGCAGTATTTT. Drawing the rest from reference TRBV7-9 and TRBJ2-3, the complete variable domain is DTGVSQNPRHKITKRGQNVTFRCDPISEHNRLYWYRQTLGQGPEFLTYFQNEAQLEKSRLLSDRFSAERPKGSFSTLEIQRTEQGDSAMYLCASRPHGGRTDTQYFGPGTRLTVL.

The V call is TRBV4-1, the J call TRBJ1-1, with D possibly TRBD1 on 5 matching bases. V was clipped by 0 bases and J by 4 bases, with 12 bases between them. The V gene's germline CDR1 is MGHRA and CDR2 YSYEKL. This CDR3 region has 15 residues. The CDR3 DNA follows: TGCGCCAGCAGCCAAGATCCCCTCGGGGGCACTGAAGCTTTCTTT. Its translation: CASSQDPLGGTEAFF.

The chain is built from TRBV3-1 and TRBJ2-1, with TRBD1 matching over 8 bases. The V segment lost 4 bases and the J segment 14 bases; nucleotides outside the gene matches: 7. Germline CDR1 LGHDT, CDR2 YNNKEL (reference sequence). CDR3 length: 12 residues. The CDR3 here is CASSLSGGPEFF. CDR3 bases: TGTGCCAGCAGCCTCTCAGGGGGCCCGGAGTTCTTC.

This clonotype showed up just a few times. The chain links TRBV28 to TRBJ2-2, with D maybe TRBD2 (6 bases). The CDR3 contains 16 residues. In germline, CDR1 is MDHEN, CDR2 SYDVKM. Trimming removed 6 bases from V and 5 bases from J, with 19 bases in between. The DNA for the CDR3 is TGTGCCAGCAGCCACCGGGCGGGAATGAGGACCGGGGAGCTGTTTTTT. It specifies CASSHRAGMRTGELFF.

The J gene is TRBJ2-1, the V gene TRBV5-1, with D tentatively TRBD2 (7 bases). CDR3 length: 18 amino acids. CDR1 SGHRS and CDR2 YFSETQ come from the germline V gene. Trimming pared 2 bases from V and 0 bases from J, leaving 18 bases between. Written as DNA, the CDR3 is TGCGCCAGCAGCTTACGGGGAGGGGGGCATAGCTCCTACAATGAGCAGTTCTTC. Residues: CASSLRGGGHSSYNEQFF.

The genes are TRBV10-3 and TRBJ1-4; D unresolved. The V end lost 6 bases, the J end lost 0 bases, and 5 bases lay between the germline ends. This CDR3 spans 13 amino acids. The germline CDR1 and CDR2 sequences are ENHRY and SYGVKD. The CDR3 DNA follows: TGTGCCATCAGAGGGACAACTAATGAAAAACTGTTTTTT. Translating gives CAIRGTTNEKLFF.

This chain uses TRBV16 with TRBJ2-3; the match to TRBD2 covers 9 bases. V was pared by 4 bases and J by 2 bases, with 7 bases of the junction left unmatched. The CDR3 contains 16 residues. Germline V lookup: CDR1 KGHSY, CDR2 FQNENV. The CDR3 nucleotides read TGTGCCAGCAGCCCCCAGCTAGCGGGAAACACAGATACGCAGTATTTT. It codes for CASSPQLAGNTDTQYF.

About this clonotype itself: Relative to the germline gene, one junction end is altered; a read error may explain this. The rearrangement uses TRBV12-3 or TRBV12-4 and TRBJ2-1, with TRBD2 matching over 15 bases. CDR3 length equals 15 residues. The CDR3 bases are TGTGCCAGCAGCTTAGGGACTAGCGGGAGGTTTGAGCAGTTCTTC. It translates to CASSLGTSGRFEQFF.

The CDR3 here is CASSLGAGTPPDTQYF. The CDR3 DNA is TGCGCCAGCAGCTTGGGGGCCGGGACCCCGCCAGATACGCAGTATTTT. The chain recombines TRBV5-1 with TRBJ2-3; possibly TRBD1 or TRBD2 for D (5 bases each). V shed 0 bases and J shed 4 bases, with 15 bases lying between them. Germline V gene lookup returns CDR1 SGHRS and CDR2 YFSETQ. The CDR3 runs to 16 residues. Based on the CDR3 plus reference TRBV5-1 and TRBJ2-3, the full variable domain is KAGVTQTPRYLIKTRGQQVTLSCSPISGHRSVSWYQQTPGQGLQFLFEYFSETQRNKGNFPGRFSGRQFSNSRSEMNVSTLELGDSALYLCASSLGAGTPPDTQYFGPGTRLTVL.

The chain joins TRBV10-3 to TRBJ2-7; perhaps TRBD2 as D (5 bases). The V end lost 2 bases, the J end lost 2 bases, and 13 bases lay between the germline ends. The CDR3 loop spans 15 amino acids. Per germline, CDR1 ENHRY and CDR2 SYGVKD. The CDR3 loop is CAISESTTRAYEQYF. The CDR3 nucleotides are TGTGCCATCAGTGAGAGCACAACTAGAGCCTACGAGCAGTACTTC.

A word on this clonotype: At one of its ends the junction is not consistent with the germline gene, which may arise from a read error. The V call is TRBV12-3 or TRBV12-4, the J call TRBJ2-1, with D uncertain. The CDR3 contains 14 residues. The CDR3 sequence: CASSPRLTHNEQFF. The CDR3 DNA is TGTGCTAGCAGTCCCCGTTTGACACACAATGAGCAGTTCTTC.

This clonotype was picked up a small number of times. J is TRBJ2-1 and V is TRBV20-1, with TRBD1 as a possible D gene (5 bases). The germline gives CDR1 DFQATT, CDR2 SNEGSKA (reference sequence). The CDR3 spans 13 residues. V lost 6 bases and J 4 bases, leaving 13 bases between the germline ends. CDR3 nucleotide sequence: TGCAGTGCCAAAGGGGCAGGGTACAATGAGCAGTTCTTC. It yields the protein CSAKGAGYNEQFF.

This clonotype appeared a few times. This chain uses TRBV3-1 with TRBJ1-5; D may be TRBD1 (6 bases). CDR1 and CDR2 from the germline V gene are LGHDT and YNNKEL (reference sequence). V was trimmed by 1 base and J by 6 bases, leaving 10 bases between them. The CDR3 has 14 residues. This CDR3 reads CASSQAQGSQPQHF. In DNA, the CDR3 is TGTGCCAGCAGCCAAGCCCAGGGGAGTCAGCCCCAGCATTTT.

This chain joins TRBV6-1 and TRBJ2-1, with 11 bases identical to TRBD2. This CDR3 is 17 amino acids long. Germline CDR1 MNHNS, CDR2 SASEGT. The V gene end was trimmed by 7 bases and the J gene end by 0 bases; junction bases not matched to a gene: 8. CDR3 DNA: TGTGCCAGCAAACTAGCGGGGGTTCCCAGCTCCTACAATGAGCAGTTCTTC. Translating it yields CASKLAGVPSSYNEQFF.

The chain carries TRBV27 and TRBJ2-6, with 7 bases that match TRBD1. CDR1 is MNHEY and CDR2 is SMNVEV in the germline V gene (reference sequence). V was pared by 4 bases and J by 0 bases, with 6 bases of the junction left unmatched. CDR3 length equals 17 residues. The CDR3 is CASSWTGTNSGANVLTF. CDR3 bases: TGTGCCAGCAGTTGGACAGGAACAAACTCTGGGGCCAACGTCCTGACTTTC.

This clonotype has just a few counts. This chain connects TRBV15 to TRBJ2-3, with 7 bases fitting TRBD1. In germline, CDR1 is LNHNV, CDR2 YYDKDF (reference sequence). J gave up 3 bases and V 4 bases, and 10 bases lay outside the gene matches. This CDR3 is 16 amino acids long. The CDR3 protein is CATSKQTGIATDTQYF. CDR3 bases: TGTGCCACCAGCAAACAGACAGGGATTGCGACAGATACGCAGTATTTT.

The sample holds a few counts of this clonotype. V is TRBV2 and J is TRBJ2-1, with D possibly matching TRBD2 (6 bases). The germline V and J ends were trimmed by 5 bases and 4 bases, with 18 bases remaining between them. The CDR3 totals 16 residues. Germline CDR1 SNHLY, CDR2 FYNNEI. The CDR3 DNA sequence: TGTGCCAGCAGTCTTCGCCCTTTAGCGGCATACAATGAGCAGTTCTTC. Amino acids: CASSLRPLAAYNEQFF.

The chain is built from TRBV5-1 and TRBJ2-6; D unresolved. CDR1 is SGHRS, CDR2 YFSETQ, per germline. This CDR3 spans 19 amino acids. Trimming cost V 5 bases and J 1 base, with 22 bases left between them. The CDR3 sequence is CASRLNTGDKASGANVLTF. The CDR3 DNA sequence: TGCGCCAGCAGATTGAACACCGGTGACAAGGCTTCTGGGGCCAACGTCCTGACTTTC.

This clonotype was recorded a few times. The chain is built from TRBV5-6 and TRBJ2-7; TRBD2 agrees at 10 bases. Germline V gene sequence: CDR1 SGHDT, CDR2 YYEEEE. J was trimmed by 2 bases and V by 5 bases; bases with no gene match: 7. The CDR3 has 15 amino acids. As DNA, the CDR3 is TGTGCCAGCAGGTTACTAGCGGGAACAACCTACGAGCAGTACTTC. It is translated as CASRLLAGTTYEQYF.

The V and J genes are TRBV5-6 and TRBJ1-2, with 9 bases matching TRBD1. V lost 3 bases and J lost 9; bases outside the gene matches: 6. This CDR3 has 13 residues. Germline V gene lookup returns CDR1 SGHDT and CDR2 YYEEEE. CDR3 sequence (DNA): TGTGCCAGCAGCTCTTCGGGACAGGGTCGCTACACCTTC. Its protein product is CASSSSGQGRYTF.

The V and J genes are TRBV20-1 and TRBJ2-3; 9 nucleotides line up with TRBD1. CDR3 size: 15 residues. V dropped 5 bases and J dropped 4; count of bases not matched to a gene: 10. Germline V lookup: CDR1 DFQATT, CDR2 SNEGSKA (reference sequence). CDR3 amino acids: CSAGNRGRFADTQYF. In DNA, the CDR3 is TGCAGTGCTGGAAACAGGGGGCGCTTCGCAGATACGCAGTATTTT.